This T cell receptor beta chain was retrieved from a study of graft-versus-host responses after intestinal transplantation (dated by TCRdb to the early 2020s). Concerning the study at large: The transplants that recipients received were multivisceral, liver-intestinal, or isolated intestinal. The cohort enrolled around 23 intestinal transplant recipients including one retransplant, and a few patients lacking pretransplant specimens were excluded. To identify alloreactive clones, pre-transplant mixed lymphocyte reaction products were sequenced and then compared with unstimulated pre-transplant donor and recipient T cells. Bulk TCR-beta CDR3 sequencing was used to track graft-versus-host and host-versus-graft alloreactive T cell clones in the graft, circulation and bone marrow after intestinal transplantation. Donor T cell macrochimerism was defined as a peak of at least 4% donor T cells among recipient peripheral blood mononuclear cells. Rather than being sequenced by the commercial service, samples from a few later patients were sequenced in-house on an Illumina MiSeq and processed with MiXCR. Every recipient was given anti-thymocyte globulin induction, then maintenance tacrolimus and steroids for roughly 3 years. Results the study describes overall, beyond this receptor: Peak levels of circulating GvH clones were associated with declines in HvG clones early after transplant. GvH clones were detected in recipient bone marrow, and some appeared earlier in ileal mucosa or blood, consistent with an intestinal mucosal origin. The relatively low number and heterogeneity of intestinal transplant patients limited the conclusions. In the allografts of patients with donor T cell macrochimerism, GvH to HvG T cell clonal ratios were high.

This specimen's time point label, per the study, means: cells obtained before transplantation from donor or recipient. CD3+CD4+ and CD3+CD8+ populations were FACS-sorted from unstimulated pre-transplant donor and recipient cells taken from spleen or lymph nodes. CDR1 and CDR2, looked up from the germline V gene, are SNHLY and FYNNEI. Including the terminal cysteine and phenylalanine, the CDR3 comprises 14 residues. Only the CDR3 portion is preserved as DNA: 42 bases, with reading frame beginning at the first base. A distance of 10 bases separates the germline ends of V and J, which lose 7 bases and 0 bases respectively. In the case of this clone: This receptor's antigen is unknown. Qualities for individual bases were not recorded, and no much larger clone is one base off.

Libraries were made using the immunoSEQ multiplex PCR assay. For most patients, genomic DNA was isolated using the Qiagen DNeasy Blood and Tissue Kit and was shipped frozen to Adaptive Biotechnologies for TCR sequencing. For most patients, high-throughput TCR-beta CDR3 sequencing of genomic DNA was performed by Adaptive Biotechnologies. Processing in the source paper ran as follows. Adaptive's ImmunoSEQ software was the source of the TCR sequencing data for about 17 patients, while three other patients were processed with MiXCR and VDJtools. To correct CD4 versus CD8 sorting errors, any sequence found in both subsets at a frequency ratio below 5:1 was removed. CDR3 nucleotide sequences shared by donor and recipient were removed because the origin of these sequences could not be assigned. Alloreactive clones required at least 2-fold expansion over unstimulated cells and minimum CFSE-low frequency of 0.002% (template counts) or 0.001% (read counts). Clones were considered mappable if detected in sequenced pre-transplant spleen, lymph node, or MLR CFSE-low populations of the donor or recipient. The cumulative frequency of alloreactive clones was calculated as a percentage of all sequences, weighted by copy number. This is the immuneACCESS table as TCRdb keeps it, with only in-frame sequences that have V and J called. A part of the clones is gone; compared with another copy, unresolved V genes explain less than half, and the rest is unexplained. V and J calls and clone size are as listed in that table; D and trimming were resolved from the DNA. Counted in this sample were fewer than 65,000 clones; roughly 90% of them appeared once. The ten largest clones capture over 0.55% of the sample.

The receptor was derived from a human donor who was the organ donor for an intestinal transplant. In this chain, TRBV2 is recombined with TRBJ1-5; the D gene lacks a confident call. Sequencing used unstimulated CD4+ T cells sorted from spleen or lymph node cells, obtained before transplant. The DNA reads TGTGCCAGCACAGAGGATTATAGCAATCAGCCCCAGCATTTT. Protein translation: CASTEDYSNQPQHF.